The TCR beta chain described here comes from a study of PD-1 blockade in classical Hodgkin lymphoma. Background on the study: Nivolumab dosing for patients was 3 mg/kg, administered intravenously every 2 weeks.

Only in-frame clones appear in the TCRdb table, and some are missing; sequencing was by immunoSEQ multiplex PCR. The table shows fewer than 8,500 clones, with approximately 86% occurring only once. As to time point: cycle 4 day 1 (C4D1), after more than five weeks of nivolumab. Relapse was seen in all patients after autologous stem cell transplantation, and brentuximab vedotin exposure was variable. Magnetic negative selection was used to purify CD4+ T cells from thawed PBMCs. Findings and limits, study-wide: Newly diagnosed patients reportedly trailed healthy donors in baseline TCR diversity. Whatever underlies the repertoire differences (possibly disease activity or prior therapy) remains undefined.

A note on this clone: Its antigen is unknown.

In germline, CDR1 is GTSNPN, CDR2 SVGIG (reference sequence). The CDR3 spans 16 residues. V gave up 1 base and J gave up 6 bases, with 21 bases separating them. The sample consisted of CD4+ T cells from blood, taken before the fourth cycle of nivolumab. V is TRBV30 and J is TRBJ1-2; possibly TRBD1 for D (6 bases). This TCR was recovered from a human donor with classical Hodgkin lymphoma. The CDR3 nucleotides are TGTGCCTGGAGTGAATGGACAGCTTTTTTCGCGGATGGCTACACCTTC. This translates into CAWSEWTAFFADGYTF.